The clone carrying this TCR beta chain was seen ten or more times. Its matching antigen is unknown. Germline lookup yields CDR1 SQVTM and CDR2 ANQGSEA. This CDR3 contains 14 residues. V lost 3 bases to trimming and J lost 0 bases, with 10 bases between them. The data belong to a study of CD8 T cells in ankylosing spondylitis. Study results and limitations: Ankylosing spondylitis blood seemed to carry a telltale TCR beta motif made of eight highly homologous variants. Reportedly, significant enrichment of disease-linked clones occurred in matched ankylosing spondylitis synovial fluid.

TCRdb reprocessed the 5' RACE reads with MiXCR, giving one entry per CDR3 protein. The table shows hundreds of thousands of distinct CDR3 sequences, with 18% occurring only once. Source material: blood, either unsorted or a sorted T cell fraction (not recorded which). This clonotype originated in a male donor with ankylosing spondylitis. This chain connects TRBV29-1 to TRBJ2-3; D remains unclear. Here the CDR3 DNA reads TGCAGCGTTGAGGCAGTCCTGAGCACAGATACGCAGTATTTT. Protein sequence: CSVEAVLSTDTQYF.